One sample yielded the 29 T cell receptor beta chains listed below, sequenced in a study of control samples from healthy donors and cancer patients. Measured with immunoSEQ multiplex PCR; TCRdb has only the in-frame clones, and not every one. The sample yields 150,000 to 200,000 clones, about nine tenths seen once. Sample: blood. These receptors originate from a woman aged 30 to 39 in good health.

The chain combines TRBV13 with TRBJ1-2; 7 bases are a match to TRBD1. The CDR3 sequence is 14 residues long. The germline V gene encodes CDR1 PRHDT and CDR2 FYEKMQ (reference sequence). Trimming at V came to 0 bases and at J to 7 bases, leaving 5 bases not matched to a gene. The CDR3 protein is CASSLGDRVTGYTF. CDR3 coding DNA: TGTGCCAGCAGCTTAGGCGACAGGGTGACTGGCTACACCTTC.

This clone was counted between two and nine times. The chain combines TRBV21-1 with TRBJ1-4; the listed D gene, TRBD1, was not tested against the DNA. TRBV21-1 is an annotated pseudogene. The CDR3 loop spans 14 amino acids. The CDR3 loop reads CASSKGWAGEKLFF. The CDR3 nucleotides are TGTGCCAGCAGCAAAGGGTGGGCAGGGGAAAAACTGTTTTTT.

The chain has TRBV7-3 and TRBJ2-2, with 11 bases that match TRBD1. The ends lost 5 bases at V and 7 bases at J; junction bases unmatched: 0. The germline CDR1 and CDR2 sequences are SGHTA and FQGTGA. The CDR3 has 13 amino acids. The CDR3 DNA sequence: TGTGCCAGCAGCGGGACAGGGGGCGGGGAGCTGTTTTTT. It yields the protein CASSGTGGGELFF.

The V gene is TRBV15, the J gene TRBJ2-7, with 7 positions matching TRBD2. The CDR3 has 16 amino acids. The V segment lost 1 base and the J segment 0 bases; nucleotides outside the gene matches: 6. Germline V gene sequence: CDR1 LNHNV, CDR2 YYDKDF (reference sequence). The CDR3 protein is CATSRGSGATSYEQYF. The CDR3 DNA sequence: TGTGCCACCAGCAGAGGAAGCGGGGCCACCTCCTACGAGCAGTACTTC.

The chain links TRBV9 to TRBJ2-5; 7 nucleotides agree with TRBD2. V lost 1 base to trimming and J lost 1 base; unmatched junction nucleotides: 1. Germline-derived CDR1 and CDR2 are SGDLS and YYNGEE. The CDR3 consists of 14 residues. CDR3 residues: CASSVTSVQETQYF. The CDR3 DNA sequence: TGTGCCAGCAGCGTAACTAGCGTCCAAGAGACCCAGTACTTC.

The V gene is TRBV5-1, the J gene TRBJ2-2, with no clear D. V dropped 0 bases and J dropped 1 base, with 7 bases sitting between them. CDR3 length: 15 amino acids. Germline values: CDR1 SGHRS, CDR2 YFSETQ. CDR3 region: CASSLVAGNTGELFF. The CDR3 DNA reads as TGCGCCAGCAGCTTGGTGGCAGGGAACACCGGGGAGCTGTTTTTT.

V and J are TRBV7-3 and TRBJ1-1; TRBD1 matches 10 bases. CDR1 SGHTA and CDR2 FQGTGA come from the germline V gene. The CDR3 has 14 residues. The V and J ends lost 5 bases and 3 bases, in that order; junction bases with no gene match: 3. The DNA for the CDR3 is TGTGCCAGCAGCCAGGGACAGGGGCACACTGAAGCTTTCTTT. It specifies CASSQGQGHTEAFF.

The chain recombines TRBV18 with TRBJ2-5, with D perhaps TRBD1 (6 bases). The CDR3 has 14 amino acids. CDR1 and CDR2 (germline): KGHSH, LQKENI. V gave up 2 bases and J gave up 0 bases, with 7 bases separating them. CDR3 loop: CASSPRGYQETQYF. DNA of the CDR3: TGTGCCAGCTCACCAAGGGGGTACCAAGAGACCCAGTACTTC.

The genes are TRBV2 and TRBJ2-3; weak D call: TRBD2 (5 bases). V lost 7 bases, J lost 2 bases, and 7 bases lay in between. The CDR3 extends over 12 amino acids. Germline V gene lookup returns CDR1 SNHLY and CDR2 FYNNEI. The CDR3 loop is CASNRDTDTQYF. The CDR3 DNA sequence: TGTGCCAGCAACCGGGACACAGATACGCAGTATTTT.

The genes are TRBV12-3 or TRBV12-4 and TRBJ1-2, with 9 bases aligning to TRBD1. The CDR3 contains 13 residues. V was clipped by 8 bases and J by 4 bases; unmatched bases: 5. The CDR3 is CASGYRGPYGYTF. The CDR3 DNA is TGTGCCAGCGGTTACAGGGGGCCCTATGGCTACACCTTC.

The chain employs TRBV28 and TRBJ1-2; 9 bases match TRBD1. The CDR3 has 15 residues. Trimming at V came to 3 bases and at J to 8 bases, leaving 10 bases not matched to a gene. The V gene's germline CDR1 is MDHEN and CDR2 SYDVKM. The CDR3 DNA sequence: TGTGCCAGCAGTTTCTGGGACAGGGATCGATTAGGCTACACCTTC. Translated, it gives CASSFWDRDRLGYTF.

This sequence joins TRBV18 and TRBJ1-4; 11 nucleotides line up with TRBD1. This CDR3 contains 14 residues. The germline V gene encodes CDR1 KGHSH and CDR2 LQKENI. V shed 5 bases and J 7 bases; nucleotides not matched to a gene: 3. CDR3 protein: CASSSGTGGEKLFF. CDR3 coding DNA: TGTGCCAGCTCATCCGGGACAGGGGGTGAAAAACTGTTTTTT.

This clone came up a few times. The chain recombines TRBV12-5 with TRBJ2-5; D unclear. Trimming removed 1 base at V and 2 bases at J, with 5 bases between. The V gene's germline CDR1 is LGHNT and CDR2 FRNRAP. The CDR3 runs 13 residues. This CDR3 reads CASGLDSQETQYF. CDR3 bases: TGTGCTAGTGGTTTGGACTCGCAAGAGACCCAGTACTTC.

The chain employs TRBV11-3 and TRBJ1-1; the D is unclear. Germline lookup yields CDR1 SGHNT and CDR2 YENEEA. This CDR3 spans 14 amino acids. V was shortened by 2 bases and J by 0 bases, with 7 bases between the two germline ends. CDR3 nucleotide sequence: TGTGCCAGCAGCTTACAGAGAATGAACACTGAAGCTTTCTTT. Translated: CASSLQRMNTEAFF.

The rearrangement joins TRBV11-3 to TRBJ1-4; D unresolved. V was cut by 4 bases and J by 0 bases, with 12 bases left in between. Germline V lookup: CDR1 SGHNT, CDR2 YENEEA. The CDR3 sequence is 16 residues long. The DNA of the CDR3 is TGTGCCAGCAGCTCCGGGCGGATAGCAACTAATGAAAAACTGTTTTTT. Its protein is CASSSGRIATNEKLFF.

On this clone: Other DNA sequences from this sample encode an identical CDR3 as well. J is TRBJ1-5 and V is TRBV18, with 7 bases matching TRBD1. There are 14 residues in the CDR3. Per germline, CDR1 KGHSH and CDR2 LQKENI. V lost 1 base, J lost 4 bases, and 1 base stayed unmatched. CDR3 amino acids: CASSPRQGNQPQHF. CDR3 DNA sequence: TGTGCCAGCTCACCACGACAGGGAAATCAGCCCCAGCATTTT.

As concerns this clone: The sample has other DNA sequences that encode this CDR3 too. The V call is TRBV6-1, the J call TRBJ1-5; unclear D gene. The V gene lost 0 bases and the J gene lost 7 bases, with 7 bases spanning the gap. CDR3 size: 13 residues. In germline, CDR1 is MNHNS, CDR2 SASEGT. This CDR3 is CASSEAGYQPQHF. CDR3 DNA: TGTGCCAGCAGTGAAGCGGGGTACCAGCCCCAGCATTTT.

The table lists this clone with a count of one. The rearrangement uses TRBV20-1 and TRBJ2-1; D gene unclear. The CDR3 is made up of 11 amino acids. V was cut by 4 bases and J by 10 bases, with 11 bases left in between. CDR1 and CDR2 (germline): DFQATT, SNEGSKA (reference sequence). The chain's CDR3 is CSATAPGEQFF. In DNA form, the CDR3 reads TGCAGTGCTACTGCCCCAGGCGAGCAGTTCTTC.

This clone came up a few times. The chain employs TRBV4-2 and TRBJ2-7; 10 nucleotides agree with TRBD1. From germline, CDR1 is LGHNA and CDR2 YNFKEQ. The CDR3 covers 14 residues. V was clipped by 5 bases and J by 4 bases; unmatched bases: 5. CDR3 region: CASSYRDRGYEQYF. CDR3 nucleotide sequence: TGTGCCAGCAGCTACCGGGACAGGGGTTACGAGCAGTACTTC.

The genes are TRBV25-1 and TRBJ2-1, with 9 bases matching TRBD1. The V and J ends lost 8 bases and 4 bases, in that order; junction bases with no gene match: 3. The CDR3 runs 13 residues. CDR1 MGHDK and CDR2 SYGVNS come from the germline V gene. The CDR3 sequence is CASGQGTYNEQFF. The CDR3 nucleotides are TGTGCCAGCGGACAGGGGACGTACAATGAGCAGTTCTTC.

This clone was found a few times. The chain employs TRBV7-9 and TRBJ1-2, with 7 nucleotides matching TRBD1. Germline CDR1 SEHNR, CDR2 FQNEAQ (reference sequence). With 5 bases clipped from V and 5 bases from J, the junction kept 2 bases outside the gene matches. The length of the CDR3 is 12 residues. DNA for the CDR3: TGTGCCAGCAGCAGGGGGCAGTATGGCTACACCTTC. Protein: CASSRGQYGYTF. Full variable domain (remainder filled in from reference TRBV7-9 and TRBJ1-2): DTGVSQNPRHKITKRGQNVTFRCDPISEHNRLYWYRQTLGQGPEFLTYFQNEAQLEKSRLLSDRFSAERPKGSFSTLEIQRTEQGDSAMYLCASSRGQYGYTFGSGTRLTVV.

This clone was picked up one time. The V and J genes are TRBV24-1 and TRBJ1-5; 8 bases fit TRBD1. Per the germline V gene, CDR1 is KGHDR and CDR2 is SFDVKD. J was trimmed by 2 bases and V by 7 bases; bases with no gene match: 6. CDR3 length equals 15 residues. Here the CDR3 reads CATRQGGDGNQPQHF. For the CDR3, the DNA is TGTGCCACCAGACAGGGGGGAGATGGCAATCAGCCCCAGCATTTT.

The chain has TRBV6-2 or TRBV6-3 and TRBJ2-1, with D perhaps matching TRBD2 (6 bases). The CDR3 is made up of 12 amino acids. V lost 5 bases, J lost 8 bases, and 10 bases lay in between. From germline, CDR1 is MNHEY and CDR2 SVGEGT. DNA of the CDR3: TGTGCCAGCAGTGAGAGGGAGGATGAGCAGTTCTTC. Translating it yields CASSEREDEQFF.

This rearrangement joins TRBV10-3 to TRBJ1-1; no reliable D call. The CDR3 is 13 amino acids. V lost 6 bases to trimming and J lost 4 bases, with 12 bases between them. CDR1 and CDR2 (germline): ENHRY, SYGVKD. The DNA of the CDR3 is TGTGCCATCAGGCCCCCGGCGGGCACTGAAGCTTTCTTT. This codes for CAIRPPAGTEAFF.

V usage is TRBV5-1 and J usage is TRBJ1-1, with D unclear. Germline V CDR1 and CDR2: SGHRS, YFSETQ. The length of the CDR3 is 15 residues. V was pared by 0 bases and J by 1 base, with 10 bases between. The CDR3 sequence is CASSLAGFGNTEAFF. In DNA form, the CDR3 reads TGCGCCAGCAGCTTGGCGGGTTTCGGGAACACTGAAGCTTTCTTT.

This clone showed up just once. The rearrangement links TRBV7-3 to TRBJ1-1; 7 positions agree with TRBD1. Germline CDR1 and CDR2: SGHTA and FQGTGA. V shed 4 bases and J 0 bases; nucleotides not matched to a gene: 5. This CDR3 contains 15 residues. The CDR3 region is CASSSTQGLNTEAFF. The CDR3 bases are TGTGCCAGCAGCTCGACACAGGGGTTGAACACTGAAGCTTTCTTT.

About this clone: Other nucleotide sequences in the sample specify the same CDR3. The chain combines TRBV28 with TRBJ1-5; weak D call: TRBD1 (6 bases). The germline gives CDR1 MDHEN, CDR2 SYDVKM. The CDR3 has 13 amino acids. Trimming took 3 bases from V and 5 from J, leaving 8 bases between them. The CDR3 spells CASSLGGHQPQHF. CDR3 bases: TGTGCCAGCAGTTTGGGGGGGCATCAGCCCCAGCATTTT.

The V and J genes are TRBV18 and TRBJ1-1; D not resolved. Trimming stripped 4 bases from V and 6 bases from J, with 6 bases between. Germline lookup yields CDR1 KGHSH and CDR2 LQKENI. CDR3 length: 11 residues. CDR3 in amino acids: CASSHGSEAFF. The CDR3 DNA is TGTGCCAGCTCACACGGATCTGAAGCTTTCTTT.

This clone is a singleton in its sample. This chain joins TRBV28 and TRBJ2-7; 7 nucleotides align to TRBD1. The CDR3 contains 14 residues. V dropped 6 bases and J dropped 2; count of bases not matched to a gene: 7. The germline gives CDR1 MDHEN, CDR2 SYDVKM. The CDR3 sequence: CASSPPQGAYEQYF. The CDR3 nucleotides read TGTGCCAGCAGCCCCCCCCAGGGGGCCTACGAGCAGTACTTC.